A single T cell receptor (beta chain) is shown here with its context. This sample is drawn from a study of blood T cell repertoires in COVID-19. Study details: From the United States, Italy and Spain came samples of acute and convalescent COVID-19.

The method was immunoSEQ multiplex PCR; TCRdb's version includes in-frame clones alone and lacks a portion of them. This table has approximately 59,000 clones, 81% appearing once. This CDR3 region has 15 residues. V was cut by 4 bases and J by 9 bases, with 16 bases left in between. Germline-derived CDR1 and CDR2 are SNHLY and FYNNEI. This TCR was recovered from a man at least 80 years old with acute or convalescent COVID-19. The sequenced sample consisted of peripheral blood. This chain connects TRBV2 to TRBJ1-6; D is perhaps TRBD1 (5 bases). The CDR3 DNA reads TGTGCCAGCAGTGGGGGGGACTCTCCGGGTTCACCCCTCCACTTT. Translated, it gives CASSGGDSPGSPLHF.